Listed below are T cell receptor beta chains from one sample, sequenced in a study of blood T cell repertoires in COVID-19. Profiled with immunoSEQ multiplex PCR; TCRdb holds only in-frame clones, not every one. The sample lists about 14,000 clones, 65% to 90% occurring once. What was sequenced was peripheral blood. The origin of the receptors is a woman aged 45-60 years with active or convalescent COVID-19. CDR3s include the opening cysteine and the closing phenylalanine or tryptophan. The order of the fields is V gene, clone size, J gene, D gene, CDR3 DNA, CDR3 protein. The D gene is left open where the match is weak. The listing skips clone size in some rows; elsewhere it reads once, few, many or a size class.

>TRBV27|NA|TRBJ2-1|NA
TGTGCCAGCAGTTTAATCCCGAGCTCCTACAATGAGCAGTTCTTC
CASSLIPSSYNEQFF
>TRBV5-4|few|TRBJ2-1|TRBD1
TGTGCCAGCAGCTTGTGGACAGGTATCAATGAGCAGTTCTTC
CASSLWTGINEQFF
>TRBV6-6|NA|TRBJ1-1|TRBD1
TGTGCCAGCAACCCGACAGGGAGGCCCACTGAAGCTTTCTTT
CASNPTGRPTEAFF
>TRBV28|once|TRBJ1-2|NA
TGTGCCAGCAGTTTTGCAGGGCGAGATGGCTACACCTTC
CASSFAGRDGYTF
>TRBV7-9|NA|TRBJ2-7|NA
TGTGCCAGCAGCCCCAAAACCCTATACGAGCAGTACTTC
CASSPKTLYEQYF
>TRBV11-2|NA|TRBJ1-2|NA
TGTGCCAGCAGCTTAGTCCGTCGGGGCGCGGGAGGCTACACCTTC
CASSLVRRGAGGYTF
>TRBV6-5|NA|TRBJ1-5|NA
TGTGCCAGCAGTCGAGGGGGGGATCAGCCCCAGCATTTT
CASSRGGDQPQHF
>TRBV11-3|once|TRBJ2-5|TRBD2
TGTGCCAGCAGCCGCGGGACTAGCGGGGGCCAGCAAGAGACCCAGTACTTC
CASSRGTSGGQQETQYF
>TRBV27|NA|TRBJ1-3|TRBD1
TGTGCCAGCAAAGACAGGGGGGCTGGAAACACCATATATTTT
CASKDRGAGNTIYF
>TRBV12-3/TRBV12-4|NA|TRBJ2-2|TRBD2
TGTGCCACCAGGGAGGGCTCCGCGGAGCTGTTTTTT
CATREGSAELFF
>TRBV13|NA|TRBJ2-1|NA
TGTGCCAGCAGCCCAGGGAGAGGGGGAAATGAGCAGTTCTTC
CASSPGRGGNEQFF
>TRBV19|NA|TRBJ2-1|NA
TGTGCCAGTAGTATAGGGTCCAGCGGTTACAATGAGCAGTTCTTC
CASSIGSSGYNEQFF
>TRBV5-1|NA|TRBJ1-1|NA
TGCGCCAGCAGCCCCCCAGGTCCTGAAGCTTTCTTT
CASSPPGPEAFF
>TRBV29-1|few|TRBJ2-1|TRBD2
TGCAGCGTCGCAACCGGGACTAGCGGGTCCAATGAGCAGTTCTTC
CSVATGTSGSNEQFF
>TRBV19|NA|TRBJ2-1|TRBD2
TGTGCCAGTAGTACGGGGACTAGCGTCTACAATGAGCAGTTCTTC
CASSTGTSVYNEQFF
>TRBV29-1|NA|TRBJ2-7|NA
TGCAGCGTTGCTCGGGATGGGCACGAGCAGTACTTC
CSVARDGHEQYF
>TRBV5-3|once|TRBJ1-2|NA
TGTGCCAGAAGCTTGTGCGACGTCACTAGGGGCTACACCTTC
CARSLCDVTRGYTF
>TRBV19|NA|TRBJ1-5|NA
TGTGCCAGTAGCATTGGGACTTTTAAGGGTCAGCCCCAGCATTTT
CASSIGTFKGQPQHF
>TRBV5-8|NA|TRBJ2-3|TRBD1
TGTGCCAGCAGCCCGGGACAGCAATACACAGATACGCAGTATTTT
CASSPGQQYTDTQYF
>TRBV18|NA|TRBJ2-2|TRBD2
TGTGCCAGCTCACCACCCCAAGCGGGGGGGTTCACCGGGGAGCTGTTTTTT
CASSPPQAGGFTGELFF
>TRBV30|NA|TRBJ1-1|NA
TGTGCCTGGAGTCGGGTGCAGAGGGGGACTGAAGCTTTCTTT
CAWSRVQRGTEAFF
>TRBV5-6|once|TRBJ1-1|NA
TGTGCCAGCAGCATTTACGGTGGTACTGAAGCTTTCTTT
CASSIYGGTEAFF
>TRBV3-1/TRBV3-2|once|TRBJ2-1|NA
TGTGCCAGCAGCCAAGGGCGGTTAACACATGAGCAGTTCTTC
CASSQGRLTHEQFF
>TRBV7-2|NA|TRBJ2-7|NA
TGTGCCAGCAGCTCTTTCAACGCGGGGTACTACTACGAGCAGTACTTC
CASSSFNAGYYYEQYF
>TRBV11-3|NA|TRBJ2-4|TRBD1
TGTGCCACTAAGGACAGGGGTCTAGCCAAAAACATTCAGTACTTC
CATKDRGLAKNIQYF
>TRBV28|NA|TRBJ1-6|NA
TGTGCCAGCGGGAGCTCCTATAATTCACCCCTCCACTTT
CASGSSYNSPLHF
>TRBV27|NA|TRBJ2-3|NA
TGTGCCAGCAGTTTATCGGGGGCCGAGGCAGATACGCAGTATTTT
CASSLSGAEADTQYF
>TRBV18|NA|TRBJ2-7|NA
TGTGCCAGCTCACCAGGAGACAGTGCCTACGAGCAGTACTTC
CASSPGDSAYEQYF
>TRBV5-1|NA|TRBJ2-2|NA
TGCGCCAGCAGCTTGGTGGGGGGCACCGGGGAGCTGTTTTTT
CASSLVGGTGELFF
>TRBV2|NA|TRBJ2-7|NA
TGTGCCAGCAGGGAGATTACCTACGAGCAGTACTTC
CASREITYEQYF
>TRBV14|NA|TRBJ1-1|TRBD1
TGTGCCAGCAGCCTAAGCAGGGGGTGGAACACTGAAGCTTTCTTT
CASSLSRGWNTEAFF